A selection of T cell receptor beta chains follows, all from one sample in a study of blood T cell repertoires in COVID-19. Produced via immunoSEQ multiplex PCR; TCRdb's table is partial and in-frame only. The profile shows around 400,000 clones, approximately 93% of them singletons. Material for sequencing was PBMCs or T cells enriched from blood (not recorded which). Source of these receptors: a middle-aged woman who had been exposed to COVID-19. Both conserved end residues are part of each CDR3. Each record gives: J gene, clone size, D gene, V gene, CDR3 protein, CDR3 DNA. D genes are given only for firm matches. The size field is filled for only some rows; it gives once, few, many or a size class.

TRBJ1-1 once - TRBV5-4 CASSSVNTEAFF TGTGCCAGCAGCTCAGTGAACACTGAAGCTTTCTTT
TRBJ2-1 - - TRBV7-2 CASRFGGALFNEQFF TGTGCCAGCAGATTTGGGGGGGCGCTGTTCAATGAGCAGTTCTTC
TRBJ1-5 - - TRBV6-6 CASSYGGDSNQPQHF TGTGCCAGCAGTTACGGGGGGGATAGCAATCAGCCCCAGCATTTT
TRBJ1-2 - - TRBV2 CASSPTEPTRLSYGYTF TGTGCCAGCAGTCCTACGGAGCCAACCCGACTTTCATATGGCTACACCTTC
TRBJ2-1 once - TRBV19 CASSIPDYHEQFF TGTGCCAGTAGTATACCCGACTATCATGAGCAGTTCTTC
TRBJ1-2 - - TRBV18 CASSPDKTFDYGYTF TGTGCCAGCTCACCGGACAAGACCTTTGACTATGGCTACACCTTC
TRBJ1-3 - - TRBV10-2 CATSLPPGNTIYF TGCGCCACATCGCTACCACCTGGAAACACCATATATTTT
TRBJ1-5 - TRBD1 TRBV9 CASSVSPDRAQPQHF TGTGCCAGCAGCGTGTCGCCGGACAGGGCTCAGCCCCAGCATTTT
TRBJ1-5 few - TRBV19 CASSPGHLFQPQHF TGTGCCAGTAGCCCAGGACACCTTTTTCAGCCCCAGCATTTT
TRBJ1-1 - - TRBV27 CASSYRTVPNTEAFF TGTGCCAGCAGCTACCGGACAGTCCCGAACACTGAAGCTTTCTTT
TRBJ2-7 - - TRBV5-1 CASSSLQGSYEQYF TGCGCCAGCAGCTCCCTACAGGGTAGCTACGAGCAGTACTTC
TRBJ2-1 - - TRBV27 CASSPLRDEQFF TGTGCCAGCAGTCCCCTCCGGGATGAGCAGTTCTTC
TRBJ2-7 - - TRBV5-1 CASSFLGGVPYEQYF TGCGCCAGCAGCTTCTTAGGGGGGGTACCCTACGAGCAGTACTTC
TRBJ2-7 once TRBD2 TRBV9 CASSEGLAGGQKQYF TGTGCCAGCAGCGAGGGACTAGCGGGGGGGCAGAAGCAGTACTTC
TRBJ1-2 - - TRBV19 CASSPSPPTQGLDGYTF TGTGCCAGTAGTCCAAGTCCTCCCACGCAGGGGTTGGATGGCTACACCTTC
TRBJ2-3 - TRBD1 TRBV11-3 CASSSGTVGTDTQYF TGTGCCAGCAGCTCCGGGACAGTGGGAACAGATACGCAGTATTTT
TRBJ1-5 once - TRBV19 CASGEVSGQPQHF TGTGCCAGTGGTGAGGTCTCGGGACAGCCCCAGCATTTT
TRBJ2-2 - - TRBV6-5 CASSAARRTGELFF TGTGCCAGCAGCGCAGCGAGGCGGACCGGGGAGCTGTTTTTT